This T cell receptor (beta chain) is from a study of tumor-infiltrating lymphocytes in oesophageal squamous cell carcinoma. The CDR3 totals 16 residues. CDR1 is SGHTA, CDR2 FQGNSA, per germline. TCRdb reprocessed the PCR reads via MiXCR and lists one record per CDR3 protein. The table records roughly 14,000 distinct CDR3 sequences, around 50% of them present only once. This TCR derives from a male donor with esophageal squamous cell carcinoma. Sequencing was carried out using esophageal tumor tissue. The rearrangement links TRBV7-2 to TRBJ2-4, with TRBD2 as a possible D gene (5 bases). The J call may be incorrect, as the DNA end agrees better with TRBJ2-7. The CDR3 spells CASSSPLGRVRYEQYF. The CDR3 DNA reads TGTGCCAGCAGCTCCCCCCTAGGGCGGGTCCGGTACGAGCAGTACTTC.